This TCR beta chain stems from a study of T-cell reconstitution after alpha-beta-depleted transplantation in children. Unique molecular identifiers featured in how the TCRbeta library was prepared. MiXCR, applied by TCRdb to the PCR reads, yields one record per CDR3 protein. The sample holds about 400,000 distinct CDR3 sequences; around 20% are singletons and the top ten take around 3.9%. V was shortened by 1 base and J by 5 bases, with 8 bases between the two germline ends. This CDR3 spans 14 amino acids. Germline CDR1 LNHNV, CDR2 YYDKDF (reference sequence). Here the sequenced sample was PBMCs from the stem cell graft donor, taken from the stem cell graft. The TCR was taken from a human donor who donated a stem cell graft to a child with acute myeloid leukemia. This chain connects TRBV15 to TRBJ2-2; maybe TRBD2 (5 bases). CDR3 in amino acids: CATSRAGVTGELFF. The CDR3 region has the DNA TGTGCCACCAGCAGAGCCGGGGTTACCGGGGAGCTGTTTTTT.